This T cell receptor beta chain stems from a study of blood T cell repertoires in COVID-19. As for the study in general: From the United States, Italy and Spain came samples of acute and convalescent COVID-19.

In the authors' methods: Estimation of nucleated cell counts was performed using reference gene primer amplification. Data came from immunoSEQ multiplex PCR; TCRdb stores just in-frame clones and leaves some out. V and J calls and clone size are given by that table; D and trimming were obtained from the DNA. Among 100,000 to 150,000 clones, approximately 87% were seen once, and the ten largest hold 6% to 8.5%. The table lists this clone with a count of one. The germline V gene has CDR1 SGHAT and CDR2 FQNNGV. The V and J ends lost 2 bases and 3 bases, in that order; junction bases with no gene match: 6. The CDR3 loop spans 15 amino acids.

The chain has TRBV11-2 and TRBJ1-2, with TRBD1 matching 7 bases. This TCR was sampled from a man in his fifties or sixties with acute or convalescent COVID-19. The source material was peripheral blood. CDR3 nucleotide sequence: TGTGCCAGCAGCTTACGACCGGGGACAGACTATGGCTACACCTTC. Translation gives CASSLRPGTDYGYTF.